These 4 T cell receptor beta chains originate from one sample sequenced in a study of long-term antiretroviral therapy in people with HIV. Run at survey level, the immunoSEQ assay was version v3.0. Some clones are missing from TCRdb's copy, which holds only in-frame ones; the method was immunoSEQ multiplex PCR. Here the sample spans 25,000 to 30,000 clones, more than 70% being singletons. The sample was unsorted PBMCs, taken 0.8 years after starting antiretroviral therapy. These TCRs come from a woman aged 25 to 39 with HIV.

The chain is built from TRBV7-9 and TRBJ1-3, with no clear D. V dropped 6 bases and J dropped 0 bases, with 9 bases sitting between them. This CDR3 region has 14 residues. The germline gives CDR1 SEHNR, CDR2 FQNEAQ (reference sequence). The CDR3 DNA sequence: TGTGCCAGCAGTCCCCGGGACTCTGGAAACACCATATATTTT. As protein: CASSPRDSGNTIYF.

The chain couples TRBV5-8 to TRBJ1-1; 12 nucleotides agree with TRBD1. Per the germline V gene, CDR1 is SGHTS and CDR2 is YDEGEE. The V segment lost 3 bases and the J segment 4 bases; nucleotides outside the gene matches: 7. This CDR3 is 16 amino acids long. CDR3 residues: CASSWGQGARSTEAFF. As DNA, the CDR3 is TGTGCCAGCAGCTGGGGACAGGGGGCGCGTAGCACTGAAGCTTTCTTT.

The chain uses TRBV2 and TRBJ1-6; no clear D. There are 14 residues in the CDR3. Germline values: CDR1 SNHLY, CDR2 FYNNEI. The germline V and J ends were trimmed by 4 bases and 3 bases, with 7 bases remaining between them. The CDR3 coding sequence is TGTGCCAGCAGTGTTCGACTCTATAATTCACCCCTCCACTTT. Its protein product is CASSVRLYNSPLHF. The full variable domain, completed using reference TRBV2 and TRBJ1-6, is EPEVTQTPSHQVTQMGQEVILRCVPISNHLYFYWYRQILGQKVEFLVSFYNNEISEKSEIFDDQFSVERPDGSNFTLKIRSTKLEDSAMYFCASSVRLYNSPLHFGNGTRLTVT.

This clone was counted once. The V call is TRBV7-3, the J call TRBJ2-5, with 7 positions matching TRBD1. V lost 5 bases and J lost 2; bases outside the gene matches: 5. The CDR3 contains 14 residues. Germline loops: CDR1 SGHTA, CDR2 FQGTGA. The CDR3 sequence: CASSPGTAQETQYF. The CDR3 region has the DNA TGTGCCAGCAGCCCGGGGACAGCTCAAGAGACCCAGTACTTC.